This passage covers 26 T cell receptor beta chains from one sample sequenced in a study of cytomegalovirus exposure and HLA in healthy donors. Primers for the PCR totalled 60 Vbeta and 13 Jbeta. Sequenced by immunoSEQ multiplex PCR; TCRdb stores in-frame clones only, minus some. Of 85,000 to 120,000 clones listed, around three quarters are singletons. What was sequenced was PBMCs. The receptors were gathered from a boy between 10 and 17 years old in good health and CMV-seronegative.

The rearrangement links TRBV10-3 to TRBJ2-3; 13 bases match TRBD2. J gave up 0 bases and V 10 bases, and 7 bases lay outside the gene matches. Germline V gene lookup returns CDR1 ENHRY and CDR2 SYGVKD. The CDR3 sequence is 16 residues long. CDR3 protein: CATRAGLAGSTDTQYF. DNA of the CDR3: TGTGCCACAAGGGCGGGACTAGCGGGGAGCACAGATACGCAGTATTTT.

This clone was detected only a few times. The V and J genes are TRBV30 and TRBJ2-7, with 10 bases matching TRBD1. V was pared by 1 base and J by 6 bases, with 0 bases of the junction left unmatched. This CDR3 is 12 amino acids long. Germline lookup yields CDR1 GTSNPN and CDR2 SVGIG (reference sequence). CDR3 nucleotides: TGTGCCTGGAGTGGGACAGGGGGCGAGCAGTACTTC. This sequence encodes CAWSGTGGEQYF.

V gene TRBV27 combines with J gene TRBJ2-7; no clear D. In germline, CDR1 is MNHEY, CDR2 SMNVEV (reference sequence). Trimming took 5 bases from V and 5 from J, leaving 7 bases between them. The CDR3 has 11 residues. The CDR3 coding sequence is TGTGCCAGCAGTCGACACGACGAGCAGTACTTC. Translation: CASSRHDEQYF.

This rearrangement joins TRBV6-6 to TRBJ1-2, with 7 positions matching TRBD1. J gave up 8 bases and V 6 bases, and 12 bases lay outside the gene matches. From germline, CDR1 is MNHNY and CDR2 SVGAGI (reference sequence). This CDR3 region has 14 residues. The CDR3 bases are TGTGCCAGCAGCCAACGGGACAGAACTATGGGCTACACCTTC. Translating gives CASSQRDRTMGYTF.

The chain employs TRBV27 and TRBJ1-2, with TRBD1 identical over 8 bases. V was clipped by 6 bases and J by 4 bases; unmatched bases: 13. The CDR3 contains 16 residues. In germline, CDR1 is MNHEY, CDR2 SMNVEV (reference sequence). Here the CDR3 reads CASSPLDRGQGYGYTF. In DNA, the CDR3 is TGTGCCAGCAGCCCTCTCGACAGGGGACAAGGCTATGGCTACACCTTC.

This chain uses TRBV6-6 with TRBJ1-5; weak D call: TRBD1 (6 bases). The V gene's germline CDR1 is MNHNY and CDR2 SVGAGI (reference sequence). CDR3 size: 15 residues. V lost 2 bases, J lost 1 base, and 9 bases lay in between. In DNA form, the CDR3 reads TGTGCCAGCAGTTACGGACAGTCAAGCAATCAGCCCCAGCATTTT. Translation gives CASSYGQSSNQPQHF.

The rearrangement links TRBV2 to TRBJ1-5, with 8 nucleotides matching TRBD1. V lost 5 bases to trimming and J lost 8 bases; unmatched junction nucleotides: 11. Per the germline V gene, CDR1 is SNHLY and CDR2 is FYNNEI. The CDR3 has 15 residues. The CDR3 loop is CASSPFDRGYKPQHF. The DNA for the CDR3 is TGTGCCAGCAGTCCCTTCGACAGGGGTTATAAGCCCCAGCATTTT.

The rearrangement uses TRBV20-1 and TRBJ1-1; D call uncertain. The CDR3 is made up of 11 amino acids. The germline gives CDR1 DFQATT, CDR2 SNEGSKA (reference sequence). Deletions cut 8 bases from V and 9 bases from J, with 16 bases between. In DNA form, the CDR3 reads TGCAGTCCCCTTGGGCAGGTCAAAGCTTTCTTT. Its translation is CSPLGQVKAFF.

This clone was counted only a few times. The rearrangement joins TRBV6-1 to TRBJ1-1, with 10 bases lining up with TRBD1. From germline, CDR1 is MNHNS and CDR2 SASEGT. The J segment lost 2 bases and the V segment lost 6 bases, leaving 3 bases of the junction unmatched. This CDR3 is built from 14 residues. CDR3 protein: CASSPTGGNTEAFF. Written as DNA, the CDR3 is TGTGCCAGCAGCCCGACAGGGGGCAACACTGAAGCTTTCTTT.

This clone was found once. The chain recombines TRBV27 with TRBJ2-1; 13 nucleotides align to TRBD2. This CDR3 spans 15 amino acids. V trimming: 6 bases; J trimming: 6 bases; junction bases outside the gene matches: 5. Germline V gives CDR1 MNHEY, CDR2 SMNVEV (reference sequence). CDR3 nucleotide sequence: TGTGCCAGCAGCCAACTAGCGGGGGGGCCCAATGAGCAGTTCTTC. Its protein is CASSQLAGGPNEQFF.

This rearrangement joins TRBV5-3 to TRBJ2-2; D is perhaps TRBD2 (5 bases). TRBV5-3 belongs to the ORF category, with a function that is uncertain. The CDR3 runs to 13 residues. The V and J ends lost 2 bases and 6 bases respectively, with 8 bases between them. In nucleotides, the CDR3 is TGTGCCAGAAGCTTCCTGGGAGCCGGGGAGCTGTTTTTT. Translation: CARSFLGAGELFF.

The V gene is TRBV10-3, the J gene TRBJ2-3, with 10 bases matching TRBD2. The J segment lost 3 bases and the V segment lost 6 bases, leaving 15 bases of the junction unmatched. Germline V CDR1 and CDR2: ENHRY, SYGVKD. The CDR3 extends over 18 amino acids. CDR3 DNA: TGTGCCATCAGCGTAACCCAACTAGCGGGGCGGGGGACAGATACGCAGTATTTT. Translated, it gives CAISVTQLAGRGTDTQYF.

This clone was seen a few times. The rearrangement uses TRBV6-5 and TRBJ1-5, with D tentatively TRBD1 (5 bases). From germline, CDR1 is MNHEY and CDR2 SVGAGI. This CDR3 comprises 14 residues. V gave up 5 bases and J gave up 2 bases, with 10 bases separating them. The CDR3 DNA is TGTGCCAGCAGTCTATTACAGGGCAATCAGCCCCAGCATTTT. Amino acids: CASSLLQGNQPQHF.

A single count supports this clone. The CDR3 sequence: CASSPGRGGQPQHF. Here the CDR3 DNA reads TGTGCCAGCAGCCCGGGGCGGGGTGGTCAGCCCCAGCATTTT. The rearrangement uses TRBV11-2 and TRBJ1-5, with D tentatively TRBD1 (5 bases). The germline V and J ends were trimmed by 5 bases and 6 bases, with 14 bases remaining between them. The CDR3 totals 14 residues. Per germline, CDR1 SGHAT and CDR2 FQNNGV. Together with reference TRBV11-2 and TRBJ1-5, the CDR3 gives the full variable domain: EAGVAQSPRYKIIEKRQSVAFWCNPISGHATLYWYQQILGQGPKLLIQFQNNGVVDDSQLPKDRFSAERLKGVDSTLKIQPAKLEDSAVYLCASSPGRGGQPQHFGDGTRLSIL.

The V call is TRBV20-1, the J call TRBJ1-5, with TRBD1 matching over 8 bases. V shed 6 bases, J shed 5 bases, and the junction held 0 bases outside the gene matches. The CDR3 length is 11 residues. CDR1 is DFQATT and CDR2 is SNEGSKA in the germline V gene (reference sequence). The CDR3 protein is CSATGDQPQHF. CDR3 nucleotide sequence: TGCAGTGCGACAGGGGATCAGCCCCAGCATTTT.

CDR3: CAWSVFRGRLNTEAFF. CDR3 in DNA: TGTGCCTGGAGTGTATTCAGGGGGCGATTGAACACTGAAGCTTTCTTT. This chain links TRBV30 with TRBJ1-1, with 8 nucleotides matching TRBD1. J gave up 0 bases and V 0 bases, and 6 bases lay outside the gene matches. CDR1 and CDR2 (germline): GTSNPN, SVGIG (reference sequence). This CDR3 has 16 residues.

The gene calls are TRBV30 and TRBJ1-1; tentatively, D is TRBD1 (5 bases). Germline V lookup: CDR1 GTSNPN, CDR2 SVGIG (reference sequence). Trimming removed 0 bases at V and 6 bases at J, with 17 bases between. The CDR3 is made up of 15 amino acids. The CDR3 coding sequence is TGTGCCTGGAGTGTACCGGGACGGGGGTACTCTGAAGCTTTCTTT. It yields the protein CAWSVPGRGYSEAFF.

The chain joins TRBV5-6 to TRBJ2-7; 10 nucleotides match TRBD1. The CDR3 is made up of 15 amino acids. The V gene's germline CDR1 is SGHDT and CDR2 YYEEEE. The V segment lost 0 bases and the J segment 3 bases; nucleotides outside the gene matches: 3. The CDR3 sequence: CASSLEGQGLYEQYF. CDR3 in DNA: TGTGCCAGCAGCTTGGAGGGACAGGGGCTCTACGAGCAGTACTTC. Supplemented by reference TRBV5-6 and TRBJ2-7, the full variable domain reads DAGVTQSPTHLIKTRGQQVTLRCSPKSGHDTVSWYQQALGQGPQFIFQYYEEEERQRGNFPDRFSGHQFPNYSSELNVNALLLGDSALYLCASSLEGQGLYEQYFGPGTRLTVT.

This clone was recorded only once. The V and J genes are TRBV6-1 and TRBJ2-7; D perhaps matches TRBD1 (6 bases). Germline values: CDR1 MNHNS, CDR2 SASEGT. The CDR3 is 12 residues long. V lost 6 bases to trimming and J lost 4 bases, with 10 bases between them. The CDR3 region is CASRRTVYEQYF. CDR3 in DNA: TGTGCCAGCAGGAGGACAGTTTACGAGCAGTACTTC.

The chain joins TRBV7-9 to TRBJ2-7; 15 nucleotides agree with TRBD2. The germline CDR1 and CDR2 sequences are SEHNR and FQNEAQ (reference sequence). The CDR3 runs 16 residues. V shed 4 bases and J 3 bases; nucleotides not matched to a gene: 4. CDR3 residues: CASSSGLAGGLYEQYF. The CDR3 DNA reads TGTGCCAGCAGCTCGGGACTAGCGGGAGGCCTCTACGAGCAGTACTTC.

This sequence joins TRBV11-2 and TRBJ1-5; D not resolved. V was trimmed by 1 base and J by 5 bases, leaving 6 bases between them. Per the germline V gene, CDR1 is SGHAT and CDR2 is FQNNGV. This CDR3 comprises 13 residues. The CDR3 DNA reads as TGTGCCAGCAGCTTAGGTCGGGATCAGCCCCAGCATTTT. Protein sequence: CASSLGRDQPQHF.

DNA for the CDR3: TGTGCCTGGAGTCCGGGGGGCCGGAGGGGCTACACCTTC. Translation gives CAWSPGGRRGYTF. This sequence joins TRBV30 and TRBJ1-2, with D tentatively TRBD1 (6 bases). V lost 2 bases and J 8 bases, leaving 15 bases between the germline ends. Per the germline V gene, CDR1 is GTSNPN and CDR2 is SVGIG (reference sequence). This CDR3 has 13 amino acids.

This chain uses TRBV19 with TRBJ1-6; 10 bases map to TRBD1. Germline CDR1 reads LNHDA; CDR2 reads SQIVND (reference sequence). Germline trimming cut 9 bases from V and 8 bases from J; bases unmatched to any gene: 13. The CDR3 extends over 16 amino acids. The CDR3 reads CASQASGQGFYSPLHF. In DNA form, the CDR3 reads TGTGCCAGCCAAGCGTCGGGACAGGGGTTTTATTCACCCCTCCACTTT.

CDR3 residues: CASSLGTALQPQHF. CDR3 nucleotides: TGTGCCAGCAGCTTAGGGACAGCACTTCAGCCCCAGCATTTT. The chain carries TRBV7-9 and TRBJ1-5; TRBD1 is a possible D gene (6 bases). The germline V gene has CDR1 SEHNR and CDR2 FQNEAQ (reference sequence). The CDR3 consists of 14 residues. The V and J ends lost 1 base and 6 bases respectively, with 10 bases between them. Full variable domain (missing parts from reference TRBV7-9 and TRBJ1-5): DTGVSQNPRHKITKRGQNVTFRCDPISEHNRLYWYRQTLGQGPEFLTYFQNEAQLEKSRLLSDRFSAERPKGSFSTLEIQRTEQGDSAMYLCASSLGTALQPQHFGDGTRLSIL.

This clone has a count of ten or more. The chain has TRBV28 and TRBJ2-3, with D hard to call. The ends were cut back, 5 bases at V and 0 bases at J, with 6 bases in the middle. CDR3 length: 13 amino acids. CDR1 is MDHEN, CDR2 SYDVKM, per germline. CDR3 in DNA: TGTGCCAGCAGTCCCCAAAGCACAGATACGCAGTATTTT. Translated: CASSPQSTDTQYF.

The chain is built from TRBV20-1 and TRBJ2-7; 8 bases align to TRBD2. The germline V gene has CDR1 DFQATT and CDR2 SNEGSKA (reference sequence). The CDR3 totals 11 residues. Trimming at V came to 4 bases and at J to 7 bases, leaving 3 bases not matched to a gene. The CDR3 bases are TGCAGTGCTATTCGACTAGCGGAGCAGTACTTC. This sequence encodes CSAIRLAEQYF.